Shown below are 29 T cell receptor beta chains from a single sample sequenced in a study of T cell clonotyping in hematopoietic cell transplantation. Documented time point: recipient sample about 28 days before transplant, after cytoreduction. The table came from immunoSEQ multiplex PCR; TCRdb's copy has only in-frame clones and leaves some out. The data hold approximately 42,000 clones, with 75% to 90% observed a single time. The sequencing used peripheral blood mononuclear cells, collected before stem cell transplant. All receptors derive from a man between 60 and 75 years old with acute myeloid leukemia. Some clones in this sample may be carry-over from other donors' samples.

This clone was observed a single time. V is TRBV7-2 and J is TRBJ2-7, with 9 bases matching TRBD2. Germline-derived CDR1 and CDR2 are SGHTA and FQGNSA. This CDR3 region has 16 residues. Losses at the gene ends were 5 bases for V and 3 bases for J; bases not matched to a gene: 11. CDR3 loop: CASSPSGLLAGYEQYF. As DNA, the CDR3 is TGTGCCAGCAGCCCATCGGGCCTACTAGCGGGCTACGAGCAGTACTTC. The complete variable domain, with remaining parts taken from reference TRBV7-2 and TRBJ2-7, reads GAGVSQSPSNKVTEKGKDVELRCDPISGHTALYWYRQSLGQGLEFLIYFQGNSAPDKSGLPSDRFSAERTGGSVSTLTIQRTQQEDSAVYLCASSPSGLLAGYEQYFGPGTRLTVT.

Here the CDR3 reads CASSSGGTGPEKLFF. The CDR3 DNA reads as TGTGCCAGCAGTTCGGGTGGGACAGGGCCGGAAAAACTGTTTTTT. The genes are TRBV28 and TRBJ1-4; 9 bases line up with TRBD1. Trimming removed 4 bases from V and 8 bases from J; junction bases left unmatched: 8. The CDR3 runs 15 residues. In germline, CDR1 is MDHEN, CDR2 SYDVKM.

This chain joins TRBV28 and TRBJ1-4, with 7 positions matching TRBD1. CDR1 and CDR2 from the germline V gene are MDHEN and SYDVKM. The V gene end was trimmed by 3 bases and the J gene end by 0 bases; junction bases not matched to a gene: 4. This CDR3 has 16 amino acids. The CDR3: CASSFARGATNEKLFF. CDR3 in DNA: TGTGCCAGCAGTTTTGCCAGGGGGGCAACTAATGAAAAACTGTTTTTT.

The V call is TRBV2, the J call TRBJ2-1; 9 bases agree with TRBD2. V shed 2 bases, J shed 5 bases, and the junction held 7 bases outside the gene matches. CDR1 SNHLY and CDR2 FYNNEI come from the germline V gene. CDR3 length equals 16 residues. The CDR3 coding sequence is TGTGCCAGCAGTGAATGGGGCGGGGGGGTGAACAATGAGCAGTTCTTC. It translates to CASSEWGGGVNNEQFF.

This sequence joins TRBV18 and TRBJ1-2; the match to TRBD1 covers 7 bases. This CDR3 has 15 amino acids. V shed 3 bases and J 4 bases; nucleotides not matched to a gene: 8. The germline V gene encodes CDR1 KGHSH and CDR2 LQKENI. CDR3 region: CASSPSRDSAYGYTF. The CDR3 region has the DNA TGTGCCAGCTCACCTTCTCGGGACAGCGCCTATGGCTACACCTTC.

J is TRBJ1-5 and V is TRBV6-1; unclear D gene. The V and J ends lost 2 bases and 3 bases respectively, with 14 bases between them. Germline CDR1 MNHNS, CDR2 SASEGT. CDR3 length equals 16 residues. CDR3 protein: CASSEWRKGTNQPQHF. CDR3 sequence (DNA): TGTGCCAGCAGTGAATGGCGGAAAGGCACCAATCAGCCCCAGCATTTT.

In its sample, this clone was seen once. The rearrangement links TRBV5-8 to TRBJ1-1; unclear D gene. The V and J ends lost 0 bases and 4 bases respectively, with 7 bases between them. The CDR3 is 13 residues long. Germline loops: CDR1 SGHTS, CDR2 YDEGEE. The chain's CDR3 is CASSLGRATEAFF. The CDR3, as DNA: TGTGCCAGCAGCTTGGGGCGGGCCACTGAAGCTTTCTTT.

The chain couples TRBV2 to TRBJ1-5; D is ambiguous. The CDR3 totals 13 residues. Germline CDR1 and CDR2: SNHLY and FYNNEI. Trimming left V 1 base short and J 5 bases short, with 6 bases between. DNA for the CDR3: TGTGCCAGCAGTGAAGGGGTTCATCAGCCCCAGCATTTT. It is translated as CASSEGVHQPQHF.

This chain links TRBV2 with TRBJ2-3; 8 positions agree with TRBD1. The trim removed 6 bases at V and 6 bases at J, leaving 8 bases unmatched. The CDR3 covers 14 residues. Germline V gene data show CDR1 as SNHLY and CDR2 as FYNNEI. CDR3 DNA: TGTGCCAGCAGGATCGGACAGGGAGTGGATACGCAGTATTTT. Encoded protein: CASRIGQGVDTQYF.

J is TRBJ2-6 and V is TRBV4-1; 8 nucleotides line up with TRBD1. Germline V gives CDR1 MGHRA, CDR2 YSYEKL. There are 20 residues in the CDR3. The junction had 17 bases not matched to a gene; V was cut back by 3 bases and J by 4 bases. CDR3 in DNA: TGCGCCAGCAGCCATGCAGGGACGGACAGGGCGCCCTTAGGGGCCAACGTCCTGACTTTC. It translates to CASSHAGTDRAPLGANVLTF.

This clone came up once. The chain uses TRBV28 and TRBJ1-3, with D hard to call. CDR1 and CDR2 from the germline V gene are MDHEN and SYDVKM. V was trimmed by 2 bases and J by 1 base, leaving 9 bases between them. CDR3 length: 15 residues. For the CDR3, the DNA is TGTGCCAGCAGTTTACTCCCGGGATCTGGAAACACCATATATTTT. This translates into CASSLLPGSGNTIYF.

The chain has TRBV6-5 and TRBJ2-2, with TRBD1 matching over 9 bases. The CDR3 runs to 15 residues. Germline CDR1 and CDR2: MNHEY and SVGAGI. V shed 4 bases and J 5 bases; nucleotides not matched to a gene: 5. This CDR3 is CASSWDRVGTGELFF. DNA for the CDR3: TGTGCCAGCAGTTGGGACAGGGTTGGAACCGGGGAGCTGTTTTTT.

This clone was recorded once. DNA for the CDR3: TGTGCCAGCAGCCCGACAGGGGGCGGTTATCAGCCCCAGCATTTT. Translated: CASSPTGGGYQPQHF. The chain carries TRBV11-2 and TRBJ1-5; TRBD1 agrees at 10 bases. Trimming took 5 bases from V and 5 from J; bases not matched to a gene: 6. Germline-derived CDR1 and CDR2 are SGHAT and FQNNGV. The CDR3 is made up of 15 amino acids.

This chain connects TRBV7-6 to TRBJ2-2; D gene uncertain. Trimming took 5 bases from V and 6 from J, leaving 10 bases between them. Germline V lookup: CDR1 SGHVS, CDR2 FNYEAQ. The CDR3 loop spans 13 amino acids. CDR3 DNA: TGTGCCAGCAGCGACATGACGGCCGGGGAGCTGTTTTTT. Amino acid sequence: CASSDMTAGELFF.

The chain has TRBV5-8 and TRBJ1-1, with D possibly matching TRBD1 (5 bases). This CDR3 has 12 amino acids. Germline V gene data show CDR1 as SGHTS and CDR2 as YDEGEE. With 4 bases removed from V and 4 bases from J, the gap between germline ends came to 8 bases. CDR3 DNA: TGTGCCAGCAGCCTTAGGGGCACTGAAGCTTTCTTT. This codes for CASSLRGTEAFF.

V is TRBV5-1 and J is TRBJ1-1, with unresolved D. V was trimmed by 4 bases and J by 6 bases, leaving 16 bases between them. Germline CDR1 SGHRS, CDR2 YFSETQ. The CDR3 spans 14 residues. The CDR3 here is CASSPGRFDAEAFF. CDR3 coding DNA: TGCGCCAGCAGCCCGGGTCGTTTTGACGCTGAAGCTTTCTTT. Full variable domain (remainder filled in from reference TRBV5-1 and TRBJ1-1): KAGVTQTPRYLIKTRGQQVTLSCSPISGHRSVSWYQQTPGQGLQFLFEYFSETQRNKGNFPGRFSGRQFSNSRSEMNVSTLELGDSALYLCASSPGRFDAEAFFGQGTRLTVV.

The rearrangement links TRBV5-8 to TRBJ2-3; the match to TRBD2 covers 10 bases. CDR3 length equals 16 residues. V gave up 2 bases and J gave up 0 bases; unmatched junction bases: 3. Germline CDR1 reads SGHTS; CDR2 reads YDEGEE. This CDR3 is CASSFGLAASTDTQYF. The CDR3 DNA reads as TGTGCCAGCAGCTTCGGACTAGCGGCTAGCACAGATACGCAGTATTTT. The whole variable domain, remainder taken from reference TRBV5-8 and TRBJ2-3, is EAGVTQSPTHLIKTRGQQATLRCSPISGHTSVYWYQQALGLGLQFLLWYDEGEERNRGNFPPRFSGRQFPNYSSELNVNALELEDSALYLCASSFGLAASTDTQYFGPGTRLTVL.

The rearrangement uses TRBV5-8 and TRBJ2-7, with 9 bases identical to TRBD1. CDR3 length equals 15 residues. CDR1 is SGHTS and CDR2 is YDEGEE in the germline V gene. V gave up 4 bases and J gave up 4 bases; unmatched junction bases: 9. The CDR3 spells CASSRDGTGSYEQYF. CDR3 nucleotide sequence: TGTGCCAGCAGCCGGGACGGGACAGGGTCGTACGAGCAGTACTTC.

The CDR3 spells CASSELQGGRETQYF. Written as DNA, the CDR3 is TGTGCCAGCAGTGAACTACAGGGAGGGCGAGAGACCCAGTACTTC. The V gene is TRBV2, the J gene TRBJ2-5, with D possibly being TRBD2 (7 bases). The germline V and J ends were trimmed by 2 bases and 4 bases, with 14 bases remaining between them. Per the germline V gene, CDR1 is SNHLY and CDR2 is FYNNEI. This CDR3 spans 15 amino acids.

This clone was picked up a small number of times. V usage is TRBV2 and J usage is TRBJ1-2, with a tentative D call TRBD1 (6 bases). V lost 6 bases and J 4 bases, leaving 12 bases between the germline ends. Germline V gene data show CDR1 as SNHLY and CDR2 as FYNNEI. The CDR3 sequence is 13 residues long. DNA for the CDR3: TGTGCCAGCAGATTACAGGGCACCTATGGCTACACCTTC. Protein sequence: CASRLQGTYGYTF.

The V call is TRBV6-1, the J call TRBJ2-7; D perhaps matches TRBD1 (6 bases). V lost 0 bases and J 2 bases, leaving 11 bases between the germline ends. Germline CDR1 MNHNS, CDR2 SASEGT. This CDR3 has 15 amino acids. The CDR3 loop is CASSEAWTAAYEQYF. Written as DNA, the CDR3 is TGTGCCAGCAGTGAAGCCTGGACAGCGGCCTACGAGCAGTACTTC.

This clone came up once. This chain joins TRBV30 and TRBJ1-1, with D possibly TRBD1 on 6 matching bases. The CDR3 is made up of 13 amino acids. The germline CDR1 and CDR2 sequences are GTSNPN and SVGIG (reference sequence). With 5 bases removed from V and 1 base from J, the gap between germline ends came to 11 bases. DNA for the CDR3: TGTGCCTGGCCTGGGGGGCAGAACACTGAAGCTTTCTTT. As protein: CAWPGGQNTEAFF.

This chain connects TRBV11-3 to TRBJ1-1, with D possibly matching TRBD1 (6 bases). Trimming cost V 5 bases and J 10 bases, with 14 bases left between them. CDR3 size: 12 residues. The germline gives CDR1 SGHNT, CDR2 YENEEA. The chain's CDR3 is CASSGGTSTAFF. In DNA, the CDR3 is TGTGCCAGCAGCGGAGGGACATCGACAGCTTTCTTT.

The chain has TRBV4-1 and TRBJ1-1; D is unclear. The V and J ends lost 8 bases and 4 bases respectively, with 14 bases between them. The CDR3 extends over 13 amino acids. In germline, CDR1 is MGHRA, CDR2 YSYEKL. The CDR3 DNA reads TGCGCCAGCGGCGGTATCCGGGGCACTGAAGCTTTCTTT. Amino acid sequence: CASGGIRGTEAFF.

J is TRBJ1-5 and V is TRBV11-3, with TRBD1 as a possible D gene (6 bases). CDR1 SGHNT and CDR2 YENEEA come from the germline V gene. The CDR3 covers 14 residues. With 5 bases removed from V and 6 bases from J, the gap between germline ends came to 14 bases. The CDR3 loop is CASSEGGGGQPQHF. The CDR3 DNA reads as TGTGCCAGCAGCGAAGGAGGGGGGGGTCAGCCCCAGCATTTT.

This sequence joins TRBV2 and TRBJ2-7, with D perhaps being TRBD1 or TRBD2 (5 bases each). The CDR3 consists of 15 residues. Trimming stripped 3 bases from V and 0 bases from J, with 12 bases between. CDR1 is SNHLY, CDR2 FYNNEI, per germline. The CDR3, as DNA: TGTGCCAGCAGTGAGTACGGGGCGAGCTCCTACGAGCAGTACTTC. Protein: CASSEYGASSYEQYF.

This sequence joins TRBV2 and TRBJ2-2; no definite D call. The germline V gene encodes CDR1 SNHLY and CDR2 FYNNEI. CDR3 length: 15 residues. V was shortened by 0 bases and J by 2 bases, with 7 bases between the two germline ends. The CDR3 spells CASSEARLNTGELFF. CDR3 DNA sequence: TGTGCCAGCAGTGAAGCCAGGCTTAACACCGGGGAGCTGTTTTTT. Using reference TRBV2 and TRBJ2-2 for the parts outside the CDR3, the full variable domain is EPEVTQTPSHQVTQMGQEVILRCVPISNHLYFYWYRQILGQKVEFLVSFYNNEISEKSEIFDDQFSVERPDGSNFTLKIRSTKLEDSAMYFCASSEARLNTGELFFGEGSRLTVL.

The genes are TRBV27 and TRBJ2-3; TRBD1 or TRBD2 may be the D gene (5 bases each). This CDR3 spans 17 amino acids. Germline loops: CDR1 MNHEY, CDR2 SMNVEV (reference sequence). V shed 3 bases and J shed 0 bases, with 16 bases lying between them. CDR3 loop: CASSFLWDHQSTDTQYF. The CDR3 nucleotides are TGTGCCAGCAGTTTCTTATGGGACCACCAAAGCACAGATACGCAGTATTTT.

The V and J genes are TRBV6-4 and TRBJ1-2; D is undetermined. CDR1 and CDR2 (germline): MRHNA, SNTAGT. V was clipped by 6 bases and J by 1 base, with 18 bases between them. The CDR3 loop spans 16 amino acids. This chain's CDR3 is CASSTNGGTGNYGYTF. The DNA for the CDR3 is TGTGCCAGCAGCACCAATGGCGGTACGGGTAACTATGGCTACACCTTC.